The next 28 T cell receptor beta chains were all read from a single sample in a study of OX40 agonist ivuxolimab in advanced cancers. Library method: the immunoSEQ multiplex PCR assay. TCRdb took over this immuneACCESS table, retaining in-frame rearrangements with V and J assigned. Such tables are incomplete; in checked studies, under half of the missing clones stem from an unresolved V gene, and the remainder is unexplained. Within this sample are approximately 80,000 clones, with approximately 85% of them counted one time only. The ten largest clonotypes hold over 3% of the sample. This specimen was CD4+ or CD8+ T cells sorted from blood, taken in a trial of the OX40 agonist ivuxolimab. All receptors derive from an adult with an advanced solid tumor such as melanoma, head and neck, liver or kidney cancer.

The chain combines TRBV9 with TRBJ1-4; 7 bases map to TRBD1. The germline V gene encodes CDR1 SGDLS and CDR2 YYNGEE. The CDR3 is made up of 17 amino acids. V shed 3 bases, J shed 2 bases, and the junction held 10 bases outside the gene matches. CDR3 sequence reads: CASSDQKGGATNEKLFF. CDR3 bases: TGTGCCAGCAGCGACCAAAAAGGGGGCGCGACTAATGAAAAACTGTTTTTT.

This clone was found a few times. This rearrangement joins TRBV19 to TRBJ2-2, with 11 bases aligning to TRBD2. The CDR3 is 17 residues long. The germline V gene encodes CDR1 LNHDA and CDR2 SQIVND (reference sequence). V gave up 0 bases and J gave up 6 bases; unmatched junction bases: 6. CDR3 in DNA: TGTGCCAGTAGTATAGATCAACTAGCGGGAGTCGCCGGGGAGCTGTTTTTT. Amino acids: CASSIDQLAGVAGELFF.

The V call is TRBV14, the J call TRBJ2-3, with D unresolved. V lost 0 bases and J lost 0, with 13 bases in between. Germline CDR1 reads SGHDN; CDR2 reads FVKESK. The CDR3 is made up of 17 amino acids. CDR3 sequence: CASSQDPATTSTDTQYF. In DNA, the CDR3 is TGTGCCAGCAGCCAAGATCCGGCAACAACTAGCACAGATACGCAGTATTTT.

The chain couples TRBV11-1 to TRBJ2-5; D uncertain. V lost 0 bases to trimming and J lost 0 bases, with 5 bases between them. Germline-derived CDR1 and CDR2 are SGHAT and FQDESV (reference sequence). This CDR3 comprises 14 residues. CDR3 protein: CASSLATHQETQYF. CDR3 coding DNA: TGTGCCAGCAGCTTAGCCACGCACCAAGAGACCCAGTACTTC.

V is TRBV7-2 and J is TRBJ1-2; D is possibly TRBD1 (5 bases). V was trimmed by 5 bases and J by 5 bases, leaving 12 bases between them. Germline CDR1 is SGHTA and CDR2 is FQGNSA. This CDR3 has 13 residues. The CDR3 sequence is CASSVGPQYGYTF. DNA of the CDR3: TGTGCCAGCAGCGTGGGACCGCAGTATGGCTACACCTTC.

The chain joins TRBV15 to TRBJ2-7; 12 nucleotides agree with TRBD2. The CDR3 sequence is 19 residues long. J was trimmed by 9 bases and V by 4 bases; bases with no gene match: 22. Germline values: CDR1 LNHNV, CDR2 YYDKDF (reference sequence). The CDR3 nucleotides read TGTGCCACCAGCATACAGCCTCCGGGACTAGCGGGTGAACAGTCTTGGCAGTACTTC. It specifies CATSIQPPGLAGEQSWQYF.

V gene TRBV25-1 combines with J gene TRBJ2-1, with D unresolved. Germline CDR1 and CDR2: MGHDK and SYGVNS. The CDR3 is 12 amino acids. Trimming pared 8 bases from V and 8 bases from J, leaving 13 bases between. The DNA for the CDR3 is TGTGCCAGCTCTCGCCTTGGGTATGAGCAGTTCTTC. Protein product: CASSRLGYEQFF. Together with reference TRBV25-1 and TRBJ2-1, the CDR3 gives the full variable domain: EADIYQTPRYLVIGTGKKITLECSQTMGHDKMYWYQQDPGMELHLIHYSYGVNSTEKGDLSSESTVSRIRTEHFPLTLESARPSHTSQYLCASSRLGYEQFFGPGTRLTVL.

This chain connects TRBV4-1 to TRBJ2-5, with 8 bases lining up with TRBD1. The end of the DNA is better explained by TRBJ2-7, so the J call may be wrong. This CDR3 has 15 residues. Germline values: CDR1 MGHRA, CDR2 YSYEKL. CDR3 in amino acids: CASSPEEDRVYEQYF. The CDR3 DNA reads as TGCGCCAGCAGCCCAGAGGAGGACAGGGTCTACGAGCAGTACTTC.

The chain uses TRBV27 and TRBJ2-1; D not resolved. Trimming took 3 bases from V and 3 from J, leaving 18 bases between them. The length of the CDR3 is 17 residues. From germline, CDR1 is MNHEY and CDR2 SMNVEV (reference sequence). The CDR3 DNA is TGTGCCAGCAGTTTCTCCACCTTAAGAGGAGTCTACAATGAGCAGTTCTTC. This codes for CASSFSTLRGVYNEQFF.

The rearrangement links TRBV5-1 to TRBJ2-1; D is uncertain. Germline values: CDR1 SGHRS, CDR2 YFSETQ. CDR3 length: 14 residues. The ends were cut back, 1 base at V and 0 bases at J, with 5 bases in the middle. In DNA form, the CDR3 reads TGCGCCAGCAGCTTGTCGGGCTCCTACAATGAGCAGTTCTTC. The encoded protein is CASSLSGSYNEQFF.

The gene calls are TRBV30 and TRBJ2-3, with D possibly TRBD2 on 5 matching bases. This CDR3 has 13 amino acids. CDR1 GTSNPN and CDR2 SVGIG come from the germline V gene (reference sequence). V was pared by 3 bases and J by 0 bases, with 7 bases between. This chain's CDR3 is CAWSRGSTDTQYF. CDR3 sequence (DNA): TGTGCCTGGAGCCGCGGGAGCACAGATACGCAGTATTTT.

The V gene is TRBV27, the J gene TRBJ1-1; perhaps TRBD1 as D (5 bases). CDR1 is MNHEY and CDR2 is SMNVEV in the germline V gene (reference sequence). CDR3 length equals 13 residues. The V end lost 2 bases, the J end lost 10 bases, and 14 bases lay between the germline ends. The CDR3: CASSLVSGAGAFF. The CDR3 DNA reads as TGTGCCAGCAGTTTAGTTAGCGGGGCCGGAGCTTTCTTT.

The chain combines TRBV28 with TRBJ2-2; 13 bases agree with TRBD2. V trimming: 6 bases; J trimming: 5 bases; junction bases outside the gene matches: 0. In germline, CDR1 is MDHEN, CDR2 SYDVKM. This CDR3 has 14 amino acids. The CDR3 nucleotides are TGTGCCAGCAGACTAGCGGGAGGGACCGGGGAGCTGTTTTTT. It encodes CASRLAGGTGELFF.

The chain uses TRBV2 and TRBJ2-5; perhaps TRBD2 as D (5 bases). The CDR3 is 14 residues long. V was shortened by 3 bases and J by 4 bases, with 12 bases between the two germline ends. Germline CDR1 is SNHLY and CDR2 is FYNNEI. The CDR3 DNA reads TGTGCCAGCAGTGACCGGGTCAGCGGAGAGACCCAGTACTTC. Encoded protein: CASSDRVSGETQYF.

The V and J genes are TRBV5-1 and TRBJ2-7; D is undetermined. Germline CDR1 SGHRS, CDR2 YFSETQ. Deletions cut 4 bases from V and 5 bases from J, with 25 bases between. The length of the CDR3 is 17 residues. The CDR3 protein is CASSLGHEAGRTNEQYF. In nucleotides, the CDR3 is TGCGCCAGCAGCCTTGGGCACGAAGCCGGTAGGACCAACGAGCAGTACTTC.

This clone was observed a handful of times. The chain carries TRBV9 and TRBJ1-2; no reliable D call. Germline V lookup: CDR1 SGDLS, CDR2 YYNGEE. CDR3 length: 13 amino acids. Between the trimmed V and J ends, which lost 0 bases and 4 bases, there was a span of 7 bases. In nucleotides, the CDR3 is TGTGCCAGCAGCGTAGAGGGTAGCTATGGCTACACCTTC. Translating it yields CASSVEGSYGYTF.

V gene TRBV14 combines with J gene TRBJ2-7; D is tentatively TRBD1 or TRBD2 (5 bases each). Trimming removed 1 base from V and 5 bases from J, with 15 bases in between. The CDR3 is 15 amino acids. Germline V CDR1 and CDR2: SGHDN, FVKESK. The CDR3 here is CASSQGQGGLNEQYF. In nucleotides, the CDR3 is TGTGCCAGCAGCCAAGGGCAGGGCGGGTTGAACGAGCAGTACTTC.

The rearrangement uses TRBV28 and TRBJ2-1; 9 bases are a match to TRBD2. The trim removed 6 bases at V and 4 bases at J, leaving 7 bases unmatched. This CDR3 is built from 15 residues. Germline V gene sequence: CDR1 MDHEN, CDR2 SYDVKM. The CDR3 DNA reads TGTGCCAGCAGATATAGCGGGAGCAAATACAATGAGCAGTTCTTC. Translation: CASRYSGSKYNEQFF.

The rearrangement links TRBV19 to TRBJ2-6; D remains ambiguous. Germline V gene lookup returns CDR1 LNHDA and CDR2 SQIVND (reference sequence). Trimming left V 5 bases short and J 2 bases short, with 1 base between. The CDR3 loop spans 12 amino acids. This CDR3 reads CASSAGANVLTF. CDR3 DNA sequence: TGTGCCAGTAGTGCTGGGGCCAACGTCCTGACTTTC.

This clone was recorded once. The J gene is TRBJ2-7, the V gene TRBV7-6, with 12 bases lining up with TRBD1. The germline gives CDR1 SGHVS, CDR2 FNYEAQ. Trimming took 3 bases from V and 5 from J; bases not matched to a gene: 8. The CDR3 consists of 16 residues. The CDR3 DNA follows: TGTGCCAGCAGCTTTCCGGGACAGGGGGCTATGGACGAGCAGTACTTC. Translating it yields CASSFPGQGAMDEQYF.

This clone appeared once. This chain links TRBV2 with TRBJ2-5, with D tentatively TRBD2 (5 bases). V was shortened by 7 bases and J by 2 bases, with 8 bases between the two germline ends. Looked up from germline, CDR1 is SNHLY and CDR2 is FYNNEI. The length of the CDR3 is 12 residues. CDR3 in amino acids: CASIALQETQYF. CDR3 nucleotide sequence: TGTGCCAGCATAGCGTTGCAAGAGACCCAGTACTTC.

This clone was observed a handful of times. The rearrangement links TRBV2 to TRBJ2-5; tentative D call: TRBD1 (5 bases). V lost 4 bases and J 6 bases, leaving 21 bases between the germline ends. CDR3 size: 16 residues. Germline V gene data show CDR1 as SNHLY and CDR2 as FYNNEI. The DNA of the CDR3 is TGTGCCAGCAGTGCTCCGCGATCTCAGGGTCGGAAGACCCAGTACTTC. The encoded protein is CASSAPRSQGRKTQYF.

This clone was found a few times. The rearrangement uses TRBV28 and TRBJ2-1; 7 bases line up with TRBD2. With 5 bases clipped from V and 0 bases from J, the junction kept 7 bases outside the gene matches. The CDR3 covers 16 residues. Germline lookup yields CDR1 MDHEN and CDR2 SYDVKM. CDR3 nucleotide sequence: TGTGCCAGCAGTCTAGCGGTGACAAGCTCCTACAATGAGCAGTTCTTC. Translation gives CASSLAVTSSYNEQFF. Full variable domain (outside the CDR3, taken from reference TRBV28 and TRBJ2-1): DVKVTQSSRYLVKRTGEKVFLECVQDMDHENMFWYRQDPGLGLRLIYFSYDVKMKEKGDIPEGYSVSREKKERFSLILESASTNQTSMYLCASSLAVTSSYNEQFFGPGTRLTVL.

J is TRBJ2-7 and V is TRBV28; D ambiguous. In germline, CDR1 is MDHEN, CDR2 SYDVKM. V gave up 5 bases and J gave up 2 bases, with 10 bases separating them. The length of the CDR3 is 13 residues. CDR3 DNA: TGTGCCAGCAGTCCCTCGGGCCCCTACGAGCAGTACTTC. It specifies CASSPSGPYEQYF.

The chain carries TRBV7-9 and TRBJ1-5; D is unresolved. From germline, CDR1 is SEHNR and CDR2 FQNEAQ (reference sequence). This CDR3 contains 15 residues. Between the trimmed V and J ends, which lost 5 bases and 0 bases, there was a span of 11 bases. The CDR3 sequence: CASSPSPTSNQPQHF. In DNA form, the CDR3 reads TGTGCCAGCAGCCCAAGCCCGACTAGCAATCAGCCCCAGCATTTT.

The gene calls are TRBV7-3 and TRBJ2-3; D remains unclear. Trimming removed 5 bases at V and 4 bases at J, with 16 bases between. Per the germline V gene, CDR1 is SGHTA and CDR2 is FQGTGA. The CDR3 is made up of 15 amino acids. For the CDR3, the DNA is TGTGCCAGCAGCCAAGACGATTCCTATTCAGATACGCAGTATTTT. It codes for CASSQDDSYSDTQYF.

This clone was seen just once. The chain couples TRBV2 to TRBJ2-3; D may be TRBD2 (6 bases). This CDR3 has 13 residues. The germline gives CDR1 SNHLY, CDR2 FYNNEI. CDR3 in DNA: TGTGTCGAAAGACGGGGGAGCACAGATACGCAGTATTTT. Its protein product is CVERRGSTDTQYF. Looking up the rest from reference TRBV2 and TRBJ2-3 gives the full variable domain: EPEVTQTPSHQVTQMGQEVILRCVPISNHLYFYWYRQILGQKVEFLVSFYNNEISEKSEIFDDQFSVERPDGSNFTLKIRSTKLEDSAMYFCVERRGSTDTQYFGPGTRLTVL.

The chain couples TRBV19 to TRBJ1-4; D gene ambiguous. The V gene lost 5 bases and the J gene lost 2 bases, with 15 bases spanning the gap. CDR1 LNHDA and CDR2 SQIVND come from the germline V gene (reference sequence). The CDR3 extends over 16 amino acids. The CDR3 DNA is TGTGCCAGTAGTCTCCGGCCTGAGTCTACTAATGAAAAACTGTTTTTT. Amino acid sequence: CASSLRPESTNEKLFF.